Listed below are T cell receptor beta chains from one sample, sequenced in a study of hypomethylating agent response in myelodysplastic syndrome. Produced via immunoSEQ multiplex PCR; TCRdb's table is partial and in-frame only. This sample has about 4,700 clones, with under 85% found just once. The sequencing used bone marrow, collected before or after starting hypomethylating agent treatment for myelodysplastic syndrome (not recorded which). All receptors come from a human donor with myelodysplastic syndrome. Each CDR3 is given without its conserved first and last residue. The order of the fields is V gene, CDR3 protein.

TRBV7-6,ASSSLTQPGTDTQY
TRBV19,ASSTENSNQPQH
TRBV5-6,ASSFPARDSAEAF
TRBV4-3,ASRQGPNTGELF